This T cell receptor beta chain comes out of a study of early T cells in non-severe SARS-CoV-2 infection listed by TCRdb under 2021. For the study in its entirety: Because TCR sequencing was done on bulk RNA from unsorted whole blood, the alpha and beta chains could not be paired. Broader findings and caveats from the paper: VDJdb matching was skewed toward anti-spike CD8 responses and likely underestimated virus-specific expansions, missing private and CD4 specificities.

A case-control design nested within a healthcare worker cohort in London, UK, was used, with weekly nasopharyngeal swab PCR tests and blood sampling performed. Healthcare workers were recruited during the week of the UK lockdown, between 23 and 31 March 2020, and followed weekly for up to about 16 weeks. Libraries were built with 5' RACE. This sample was sequenced with a NextSeq 500. In the TCR library protocol, unique molecular identifiers were attached to individual cDNA molecules to correct for PCR bias and sequencing error. Both TCR alpha and beta chains were sequenced, and tight co-correlation was observed between alpha and beta sequence abundances in each sample. Processing in the source paper ran as follows. Decombinator V4 was used to annotate TCR sequences for V gene, J gene and CDR3. Expanded TCRs were defined as changing significantly between any two time points under a Poisson model with p below 0.0001. Abundances of TCRs were expressed as counts per million after normalisation to the total number of TCRs sequenced in each sample. TRAV1-2 paired with TRAJ12, TRAJ20 or TRAJ33 defined MAIT TCRs, while TRAV10 paired with TRAJ18 defined iNKT TCRs. VDJdb, accessed on 1 November 2021, was searched for TCRs annotated for CMV, EBV and SARS-CoV-2, and TCRs annotated for more than one antigen were excluded. TCRdb applied fastp at Q25 and MiXCR to the public reads, then kept only in-frame beta chains. Here each entry gathers all rows of one CDR3 protein and keeps the most common genes and DNA. These V and J calls derive from TCRdb rather than the authors' analysis. This sample has roughly 51,000 distinct CDR3 sequences in its table, and about 6.5% of those were observed once. The top ten clones comprise 2.8% of the sample.

There are many counts of this clonotype. This receptor's antigen is unknown. Base qualities are not recorded, but no much larger clone differs from it by a single base. The germline V gene specifies SGHNT as CDR1 and YENEEA as CDR2. The CDR3 runs 14 residues from the cysteine to the phenylalanine. Only the CDR3 portion is preserved as DNA: 42 bases, with reading frame beginning at the first base. Trimming at the junction amounts to 3 bases on V and 2 bases on J, and the germline ends lie 9 bases apart. Sequenced material: whole blood, taken at baseline. This chain is built from TRBV11-3 and TRBJ2-3; no D segment can be confidently identified. This receptor was identified in an adult who was a healthcare worker with PCR-confirmed SARS-CoV-2 infection or an uninfected control (not recorded which). For the CDR3, the sequence is CASSLGSVTDTQYF. Here is the DNA: TGTGCCAGCAGCTTGGGATCGGTCACAGATACGCAGTATTTT.